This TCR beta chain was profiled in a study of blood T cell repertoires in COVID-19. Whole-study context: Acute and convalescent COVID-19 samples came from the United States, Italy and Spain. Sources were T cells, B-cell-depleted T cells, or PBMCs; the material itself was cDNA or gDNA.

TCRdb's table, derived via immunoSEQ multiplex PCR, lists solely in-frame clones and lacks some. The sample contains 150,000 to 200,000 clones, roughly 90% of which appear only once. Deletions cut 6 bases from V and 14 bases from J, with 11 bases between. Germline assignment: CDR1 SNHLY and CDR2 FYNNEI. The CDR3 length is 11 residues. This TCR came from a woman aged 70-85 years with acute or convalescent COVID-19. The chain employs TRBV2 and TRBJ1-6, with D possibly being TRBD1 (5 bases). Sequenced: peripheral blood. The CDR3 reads CASRDSQALHF. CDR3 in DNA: TGTGCCAGCAGAGACAGCCAGGCCCTCCACTTT.